One sample yielded the 22 T cell receptor beta chains listed below, sequenced in a study of cytomegalovirus exposure and HLA in healthy donors. Profiled with immunoSEQ multiplex PCR; TCRdb holds only in-frame clones, not every one. The sample holds more than 55,000 clones, approximately 92% seen once. The sequencing input was PBMCs. The receptors were sampled from a man aged 18 to 30 in good health and CMV-seronegative.

The chain employs TRBV11-2 and TRBJ1-5, with 8 bases lining up with TRBD1. Germline assignment: CDR1 SGHAT and CDR2 FQNNGV. After removal of 5 bases from V and 1 base from J, the junction contained 4 bases not matched to a gene. CDR3 size: 15 residues. The CDR3 DNA follows: TGTGCCAGCAGCGAGCAGGGGGCAAGCAATCAGCCCCAGCATTTT. Its translation is CASSEQGASNQPQHF.

The chain has TRBV4-1 and TRBJ2-1, with TRBD2 as a possible D gene (5 bases). Germline CDR1 MGHRA, CDR2 YSYEKL. V lost 5 bases, J lost 6 bases, and 23 bases lay in between. The CDR3 consists of 17 residues. In DNA, the CDR3 is TGCGCCAGCAGCGAACAAGCGGTAGGGAGAGCCTCCAATGAGCAGTTCTTC. Residues: CASSEQAVGRASNEQFF.

This clone occurred once. The J gene is TRBJ2-1, the V gene TRBV27, with 7 positions matching TRBD2. CDR1 and CDR2 (germline): MNHEY, SMNVEV (reference sequence). V lost 6 bases, J lost 10 bases, and 9 bases stayed unmatched. CDR3 length: 13 amino acids. CDR3 nucleotides: TGTGCCAGCAGCCCCGGGCCGGGGGGAGAGCAGTTCTTC. This encodes CASSPGPGGEQFF.

This clone appeared a few times. This chain links TRBV7-8 with TRBJ2-5; TRBD1 aligns across 10 bases. This CDR3 contains 16 residues. CDR1 and CDR2 from the germline V gene are SGHVS and FQNEAQ. V lost 1 base and J lost 1; bases outside the gene matches: 3. CDR3 DNA sequence: TGTGCCAGCAGCTTAGGACAGGGGGCGGGCCAAGAGACCCAGTACTTC. This translates into CASSLGQGAGQETQYF.

This sequence joins TRBV14 and TRBJ2-2; D not certain. Germline lookup yields CDR1 SGHDN and CDR2 FVKESK. CDR3 size: 13 residues. The ends were cut back, 1 base at V and 6 bases at J, with 6 bases in the middle. The DNA for the CDR3 is TGTGCCAGCAGCCAAGCCCGGGCCGGGGAGCTGTTTTTT. Translating gives CASSQARAGELFF.

The rearrangement joins TRBV7-6 to TRBJ1-2; TRBD1 might be the D (6 bases). There are 12 residues in the CDR3. The germline gives CDR1 SGHVS, CDR2 FNYEAQ. The V and J ends lost 4 bases and 6 bases respectively, with 9 bases between them. The CDR3 DNA is TGTGCCAGCAGCTCCCGGGACAATGGCTACACCTTC. Amino acids: CASSSRDNGYTF.

V is TRBV9 and J is TRBJ2-2; D uncertain. The CDR3 has 14 amino acids. V dropped 0 bases and J dropped 4 bases, with 7 bases sitting between them. CDR1 and CDR2 from the germline V gene are SGDLS and YYNGEE. The CDR3 protein is CASSVALLTGELFF. The CDR3, as DNA: TGTGCCAGCAGCGTAGCCCTCCTCACCGGGGAGCTGTTTTTT. The complete variable domain, with remaining parts taken from reference TRBV9 and TRBJ2-2, reads DSGVTQTPKHLITATGQRVTLRCSPRSGDLSVYWYQQSLDQGLQFLIQYYNGEERAKGNILERFSAQQFPDLHSELNLSSLELGDSALYFCASSVALLTGELFFGEGSRLTVL.

V usage is TRBV5-1 and J usage is TRBJ2-1; 12 bases map to TRBD2. J lost 1 base, V lost 4 bases, and 6 bases had no gene match. The CDR3 spans 17 residues. The germline V gene has CDR1 SGHRS and CDR2 YFSETQ. The DNA for the CDR3 is TGCGCCAGCAGCCGAACCGGGACTAGCGGGTCCTACAATGAGCAGTTCTTC. It translates to CASSRTGTSGSYNEQFF. The full variable domain, in which reference TRBV5-1 and TRBJ2-1 provide the parts outside the CDR3, is KAGVTQTPRYLIKTRGQQVTLSCSPISGHRSVSWYQQTPGQGLQFLFEYFSETQRNKGNFPGRFSGRQFSNSRSEMNVSTLELGDSALYLCASSRTGTSGSYNEQFFGPGTRLTVL.

The chain carries TRBV28 and TRBJ2-7; maybe TRBD1 (5 bases). The ends were cut back, 5 bases at V and 2 bases at J, with 16 bases in the middle. This CDR3 spans 15 amino acids. CDR1 MDHEN and CDR2 SYDVKM come from the germline V gene. The CDR3 nucleotides are TGTGCCAGCAGTCCCCGACCCACAGGTACCTACGAGCAGTACTTC. This sequence encodes CASSPRPTGTYEQYF.

About this clone: The missing conserved phenylalanine or tryptophan at the end of this CDR3 makes a read error likely. The limits of the CDR3 on the DNA are not certain, so only TCRdb's listed CDR3 is given. This sequence joins TRBV2 and TRBJ2-7; the D call of TRBD1 is as the table states it, not checked on the DNA. 15 amino acids form the CDR3, both terminal residues included. Germline V gene data show CDR1 as SNHLY and CDR2 as FYNNEI. The CDR3: CASSEAPGQGYSSEL.

This clone was seen a handful of times. The chain uses TRBV27 and TRBJ2-7; 7 nucleotides agree with TRBD1. The CDR3 totals 14 residues. Germline CDR1 is MNHEY and CDR2 is SMNVEV (reference sequence). Unmatched junction bases numbered 4, after V lost 3 bases and J lost 2 bases. The CDR3 region has the DNA TGTGCCAGCAGTTTTGCAGGGGGTACCTACGAGCAGTACTTC. The encoded protein is CASSFAGGTYEQYF.

The rearrangement links TRBV11-2 to TRBJ2-7, with 10 bases fitting TRBD1. The CDR3 is made up of 15 amino acids. Trimming at V came to 5 bases and at J to 2 bases, leaving 6 bases not matched to a gene. Germline V gives CDR1 SGHAT, CDR2 FQNNGV. The DNA for the CDR3 is TGTGCCAGCAGCAACCGGGACAGGGGAACCTACGAGCAGTACTTC. As protein: CASSNRDRGTYEQYF.

For the CDR3, the DNA is TGTGCCAGCTCACCAAGGACTAGCGGGAGCCTAATATACAATGAGCAGTTCTTC. Translated, it gives CASSPRTSGSLIYNEQFF. The V call is TRBV18, the J call TRBJ2-1, with 13 bases that match TRBD2. The CDR3 runs to 18 residues. CDR1 is KGHSH and CDR2 is LQKENI in the germline V gene. J was trimmed by 4 bases and V by 2 bases; bases with no gene match: 8.

This clone appeared a single time. This chain joins TRBV29-1 and TRBJ2-5; D unclear. In germline, CDR1 is SQVTM, CDR2 ANQGSEA. The germline V and J ends were trimmed by 5 bases and 5 bases, with 9 bases remaining between them. The CDR3 has 11 amino acids. The DNA for the CDR3 is TGCAGCGTTAGCTCAGCGGAGACCCAGTACTTC. It translates to CSVSSAETQYF.

This chain links TRBV29-1 with TRBJ2-7, with 7 bases that match TRBD1. This CDR3 contains 15 residues. Per the germline V gene, CDR1 is SQVTM and CDR2 is ANQGSEA. V shed 0 bases, J shed 1 base, and the junction held 6 bases outside the gene matches. This CDR3 reads CSVEDGQDSSYEQYF. Written as DNA, the CDR3 is TGCAGCGTTGAAGATGGACAGGATTCTTCCTACGAGCAGTACTTC.

The chain recombines TRBV7-3 with TRBJ2-1, with 7 bases lining up with TRBD2. J was trimmed by 7 bases and V by 1 base; bases with no gene match: 7. CDR3 size: 15 residues. Germline CDR1 SGHTA, CDR2 FQGTGA. This CDR3 is CASSLMRGSGNEQFF. CDR3 DNA: TGTGCCAGCAGCTTAATGCGGGGGTCGGGGAATGAGCAGTTCTTC. The whole variable domain, remainder taken from reference TRBV7-3 and TRBJ2-1, is GAGVSQTPSNKVTEKGKYVELRCDPISGHTALYWYRQSLGQGPEFLIYFQGTGAADDSGLPNDRFFAVRPEGSVSTLKIQRTERGDSAVYLCASSLMRGSGNEQFFGPGTRLTVL.

The chain combines TRBV27 with TRBJ1-2; D not certain. Trimming took off 1 base at V and 6 bases at J, with 15 bases between the two ends. The CDR3 has 15 residues. CDR1 and CDR2 from the germline V gene are MNHEY and SMNVEV (reference sequence). The CDR3 is CASSLWAGTPDGYTF. The DNA of the CDR3 is TGTGCCAGCAGTTTATGGGCAGGCACACCGGATGGCTACACCTTC.

The chain carries TRBV6-5 and TRBJ2-7; TRBD2 matches at 10 bases. This CDR3 comprises 15 residues. V gave up 6 bases and J gave up 4 bases; unmatched junction bases: 9. Per germline, CDR1 MNHEY and CDR2 SVGAGI. CDR3 loop: CASSSRASGRYEQYF. The DNA of the CDR3 is TGTGCCAGCAGCTCAAGGGCTAGCGGGAGATACGAGCAGTACTTC.

The rearrangement joins TRBV6-5 to TRBJ2-2; unclear D gene. The germline gives CDR1 MNHEY, CDR2 SVGAGI. The CDR3 consists of 13 residues. The V and J ends lost 4 bases and 4 bases respectively, with 7 bases between them. CDR3 residues: CASSSGPTGELFF. In DNA, the CDR3 is TGTGCCAGCAGTTCTGGGCCCACCGGGGAGCTGTTTTTT.

This chain's CDR3 is CASSTLGTGSTEAFF. The DNA of the CDR3 is TGTGCCAGCAGCACCCTTGGGACAGGTTCTACTGAAGCTTTCTTT. V usage is TRBV11-2 and J usage is TRBJ1-1; 8 nucleotides match TRBD1. Germline V CDR1 and CDR2: SGHAT, FQNNGV. J lost 5 bases, V lost 5 bases, and 10 bases had no gene match. This CDR3 is built from 15 residues.

This clone was recorded once. V and J are TRBV29-1 and TRBJ2-7, with D unclear. There are 13 residues in the CDR3. Germline V lookup: CDR1 SQVTM, CDR2 ANQGSEA. Trimming took 2 bases from V and 3 from J, leaving 11 bases between them. Here the CDR3 DNA reads TGCAGCGTTGAAATTCGTGGCGGCTACGAGCAGTACTTC. It translates to CSVEIRGGYEQYF.

V usage is TRBV14 and J usage is TRBJ2-1; maybe TRBD1 (6 bases). In germline, CDR1 is SGHDN, CDR2 FVKESK. The V gene lost 2 bases and the J gene lost 7 bases, with 9 bases spanning the gap. The CDR3 length is 13 residues. DNA for the CDR3: TGTGCCAGCAGCCAAAACAGGGTAAATGAGCAGTTCTTC. It specifies CASSQNRVNEQFF.